The 6 T cell receptor beta chains listed next were all sequenced from one sample in a study of human T cells and chemical hapten exposure. As to time point: patch test 3, about 24 weeks after DPC sensitization. Sample treatment: therapeutic diphenylcyclopropenone sensitization with weekly scalp DPC. TCRdb re-analysed the RACE reads in MiXCR, keeping a single row per CDR3 protein. The table includes 85,000 to 100,000 distinct CDR3 sequences, 27% detected once. The sequencing used whole blood, collected in connection with sensitization to the hapten diphenylcyclopropenone (DPC). These receptors were collected from a man aged 35-49 years with alopecia areata. Some clones in this sample may be carry-over from other donors' samples.

The chain joins TRBV6-2 or TRBV6-3 to TRBJ1-1; TRBD1 might be the D (5 bases). CDR1 is MNHEY and CDR2 is SVGEGT in the germline V gene. V lost 0 bases, J lost 7 bases, and 9 bases lay in between. This CDR3 spans 13 amino acids. The CDR3 region has the DNA TGTGCCAGCAGTTACTCGAAGGGGAGTGAAGCTTTCTTT. Its protein product is CASSYSKGSEAFF.

This clonotype was seen a handful of times. This chain connects TRBV28 to TRBJ2-5, with 7 bases aligning to TRBD2. The CDR3 is made up of 16 amino acids. V dropped 5 bases and J dropped 1; count of bases not matched to a gene: 10. The germline gives CDR1 MDHEN, CDR2 SYDVKM. The CDR3 region has the DNA TGTGCCAGCAGTGGGTCGGGGGGATTCGCCCAAGAGACCCAGTACTTC. Its translation: CASSGSGGFAQETQYF. The full variable domain, in which reference TRBV28 and TRBJ2-5 provide the parts outside the CDR3, is DVKVTQSSRYLVKRTGEKVFLECVQDMDHENMFWYRQDPGLGLRLIYFSYDVKMKEKGDIPEGYSVSREKKERFSLILESASTNQTSMYLCASSGSGGFAQETQYFGPGTRLLVL.

This clonotype was recorded a few times. This chain joins TRBV7-9 and TRBJ2-7; possible D gene TRBD1, 6 bases. The CDR3 runs 14 residues. Germline V lookup: CDR1 SEHNR, CDR2 FQNEAQ (reference sequence). V was pared by 4 bases and J by 4 bases, with 14 bases between. The CDR3 DNA sequence: TGTGCCAGCAGCTCCTACAGGGTAAAGTACGAGCAGTACTTC. Protein: CASSSYRVKYEQYF. Complete variable domain (other parts from reference TRBV7-9 and TRBJ2-7): DTGVSQNPRHKITKRGQNVTFRCDPISEHNRLYWYRQTLGQGPEFLTYFQNEAQLEKSRLLSDRFSAERPKGSFSTLEIQRTEQGDSAMYLCASSSYRVKYEQYFGPGTRLTVT.

This clonotype was seen more than once but under ten times. A junction boundary mismatches the germline segment, possibly from a read error. The rearrangement links TRBV6-4 to TRBJ2-1; D is ambiguous. Per germline, CDR1 MRHNA and CDR2 SNTAGT. The CDR3 spans 14 residues. The CDR3 sequence is CATSVAENYNEQFF. Here the CDR3 DNA reads TGTGCCACCAGTGTTGCGGAAAACTACAATGAGCAGTTCTTC.

The rearrangement joins TRBV3-1 to TRBJ2-7, with D uncertain. The CDR3 sequence is 13 residues long. Deletions cut 3 bases from V and 4 bases from J, with 10 bases between. Germline V gives CDR1 LGHDT, CDR2 YNNKEL (reference sequence). CDR3 sequence: CASSHGSGYEQYF. The DNA for the CDR3 is TGTGCCAGCAGCCACGGATCGGGTTACGAGCAGTACTTC.

The J gene is TRBJ1-2, the V gene TRBV6-2 or TRBV6-3; tentative D call: TRBD1 (5 bases). The CDR3 spans 14 residues. The V and J ends lost 3 bases and 3 bases respectively, with 11 bases between them. Germline values: CDR1 MNHEY, CDR2 SVGEGT. CDR3 sequence reads: CASSYTEQDYGYTF. The CDR3 DNA is TGTGCCAGCAGTTATACAGAACAGGACTATGGCTACACCTTC.